This is a list of T cell receptor beta chains from one sample in a study of T cells in tuberculosis. The data were produced by immunoSEQ multiplex PCR, yet TCRdb's version contains in-frame clones alone and is incomplete. The sample has about 58,000 clones; roughly 90% are singletons. The sample consisted of CD1b-GMM tetramer-negative cells sorted from PBMCs. The receptors were gathered from an adult woman with latent tuberculosis. Both conserved end residues are part of each CDR3. Each record gives: J gene, clone size, V gene, D gene, CDR3 DNA, CDR3 protein. The D gene is left open where the match is weak. Not all rows give a size; the values are once, few, many and, for expanded clones, a class.

>TRBJ2-6|-|TRBV5-6|-
TGTGCCAGCAGCCGACTGTCCGGCTCTGGGGCCAACGTCCTGACTTTC
CASSRLSGSGANVLTF
>TRBJ1-1|-|TRBV7-3|TRBD1
TGTGCCAGCAGCCCTACCGGGACAGGGGTTACCACTGAAGCTTTCTTT
CASSPTGTGVTTEAFF
>TRBJ1-4|-|TRBV29-1|TRBD1
TGCAGCGTTCGATCGACAGGGGCTAATGAAAAACTGTTTTTT
CSVRSTGANEKLFF
>TRBJ2-5|-|TRBV19|TRBD2
TGTGCCAGTAGCGTCGCCGGGAGGGAGCGAGAGACCCAGTACTTC
CASSVAGRERETQYF
>TRBJ2-3|-|TRBV19|TRBD2
TGTGCCAGTAGTATAGGACTAGCGGGACTGACAGATACGCAGTATTTT
CASSIGLAGLTDTQYF
>TRBJ2-3|-|TRBV19|TRBD1
TGTGCCAGTAGTGTACAGGGGGGACTCACAGATACGCAGTATTTT
CASSVQGGLTDTQYF
>TRBJ1-1|-|TRBV28|-
TGTGCCAGCAGCCCCAGGGTTTATGGAGCTTTCTTT
CASSPRVYGAFF
>TRBJ2-7|-|TRBV5-1|-
TGCGCCAGCAGCTTGGTGGAGGGCCACGAGCAGTACTTC
CASSLVEGHEQYF
>TRBJ1-2|-|TRBV4-3|-
TGCGCCAGCAGCCAAGATATGCGGCAGGGAGGCGGCTACACCTTC
CASSQDMRQGGGYTF
>TRBJ1-2|-|TRBV7-9|TRBD1
TGTGCCAGCACCCCTCCCCCTCCGACAGGGCGCGCTGGCTACACCTTC
CASTPPPPTGRAGYTF
>TRBJ1-1|once|TRBV7-2|-
TGTGCCAGCAGCTCAAGTATGACAGGAGATGAAGCTTTCTTT
CASSSSMTGDEAFF
>TRBJ1-2|-|TRBV4-1|-
TGCGCCAGCAGCCCAGGCGACAGCTTAGAATGGGGTGGCTACACCTTC
CASSPGDSLEWGGYTF
>TRBJ2-7|-|TRBV12-5|TRBD2
TGTGCTAGTGCCCTCAGCGGGAGGGTTTACGAGCAGTACTTC
CASALSGRVYEQYF
>TRBJ2-7|-|TRBV28|-
TGTGCCATCCGAGGATCCGTAAACGGGGAGCAGTACTTC
CAIRGSVNGEQYF
>TRBJ2-7|-|TRBV30|TRBD2
TGTGCCTGGAGGACCACCGGGACTAGCGGCGAGCAGTACTTC
CAWRTTGTSGEQYF
>TRBJ2-6|few|TRBV15|-
TGTGCCACCAGCGTTCGACAGTCTGGGGCCAACGTCCTGACTTTC
CATSVRQSGANVLTF